The TCR beta chain described here comes from a study of T cells in Graves' hyperthyroidism and ophthalmopathy. Study background: Peripheral blood collection took place at initial diagnosis, before any treatment.

Findings and caveats of the study: In the blood, most expanded thyroid clonotypes above 0.001 appeared as well.

TCR beta CDR3 regions were amplified from RNA. Initially, a first-round RT-PCR of the TCR CDR3 employed the HTBI primer set. One entry per CDR3 protein results from TCRdb running MiXCR on the multiplex PCR reads. This sample yields 600,000 to 650,000 distinct CDR3 sequences, of which under 20% are seen a single time; 3.8% belongs to the top ten. V lost 3 bases to trimming and J lost 1 base, with 9 bases between them. This CDR3 comprises 14 residues. Germline CDR1 LNHDA, CDR2 SQIVND (reference sequence). Clinical symptoms, serum thyroxine, TRAb, thyroid ultrasound and orbital computed tomography established diagnosis. Source material for PBMCs was less than 12 ml fresh peripheral blood. This clonotype was detected ten times or more. The target antigen is unknown.

The gene calls are TRBV19 and TRBJ1-1, with a weak D call TRBD1 (6 bases). The specimen sequenced was blood. This TCR came from a woman younger than 45 with Graves' hyperthyroidism. The CDR3 loop is CASSIAGANTEAFF. The CDR3 nucleotides read TGTGCCAGTAGTATTGCAGGGGCGAACACTGAAGCTTTCTTT.